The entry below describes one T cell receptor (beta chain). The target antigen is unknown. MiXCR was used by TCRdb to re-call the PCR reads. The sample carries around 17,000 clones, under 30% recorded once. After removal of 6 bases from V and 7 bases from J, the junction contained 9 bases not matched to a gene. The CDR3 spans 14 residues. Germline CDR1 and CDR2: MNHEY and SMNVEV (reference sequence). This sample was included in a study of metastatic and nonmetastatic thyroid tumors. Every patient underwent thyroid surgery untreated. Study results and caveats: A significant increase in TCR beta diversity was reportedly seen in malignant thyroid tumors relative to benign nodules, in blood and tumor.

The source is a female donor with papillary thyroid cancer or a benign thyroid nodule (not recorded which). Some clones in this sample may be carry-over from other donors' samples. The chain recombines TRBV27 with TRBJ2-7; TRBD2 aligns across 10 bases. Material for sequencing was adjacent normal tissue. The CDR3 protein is CASSPLAGAYEQYF. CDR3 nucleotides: TGTGCCAGCAGCCCGCTAGCGGGAGCTTATGAGCAGTACTTC.